The 15 T cell receptor beta chains below come from one sample, sequenced in a study of blood T cell repertoires in COVID-19. Sequencing used immunoSEQ multiplex PCR; TCRdb keeps in-frame clones, though not all of them. In the table there are tens of thousands of clones, roughly 92% of which are singletons. The specimen was peripheral blood. These receptor sequences come from a man between 65 and 80 years old with active COVID-19.

This clone was counted once. This chain links TRBV2 with TRBJ2-5, with D possibly being TRBD2 (7 bases). The germline V and J ends were trimmed by 4 bases and 2 bases, with 14 bases remaining between them. The CDR3 runs to 15 residues. In germline, CDR1 is SNHLY, CDR2 FYNNEI. The CDR3 protein is CASSGFAGAQETQYF. The CDR3 coding sequence is TGTGCCAGCAGTGGTTTTGCGGGGGCGCAAGAGACCCAGTACTTC.

The rearrangement joins TRBV11-3 to TRBJ2-5; 8 positions match TRBD2. The trim removed 0 bases at V and 5 bases at J, leaving 5 bases unmatched. The CDR3 contains 15 residues. Per germline, CDR1 SGHNT and CDR2 YENEEA. The CDR3: CASSLDYSGDETQYF. The CDR3 DNA sequence: TGTGCCAGCAGCTTAGACTATAGCGGGGATGAGACCCAGTACTTC.

The chain has TRBV19 and TRBJ1-1, with 9 bases fitting TRBD1. Germline trimming cut 5 bases from V and 11 bases from J; bases unmatched to any gene: 9. CDR3 size: 13 residues. CDR1 LNHDA and CDR2 SQIVND come from the germline V gene (reference sequence). The CDR3, as DNA: TGTGCCAGTAGTGTCAACCCCGACAGGGGGGCTTTCTTT. It specifies CASSVNPDRGAFF.

This chain connects TRBV11-2 to TRBJ1-1; 8 positions agree with TRBD1. The V and J ends lost 6 bases and 0 bases, in that order; junction bases with no gene match: 9. The CDR3 totals 16 residues. Germline-derived CDR1 and CDR2 are SGHAT and FQNNGV. The CDR3 region has the DNA TGTGCCAGCAGTCCCGGGACAGGTGCTTTGAACACTGAAGCTTTCTTT. It yields the protein CASSPGTGALNTEAFF.

This rearrangement joins TRBV2 to TRBJ2-5, with TRBD1 identical over 8 bases. This CDR3 contains 16 residues. Germline loops: CDR1 SNHLY, CDR2 FYNNEI. Losses at the gene ends were 5 bases for V and 4 bases for J; bases not matched to a gene: 12. This chain's CDR3 is CASSKPRGLGRETQYF. The DNA for the CDR3 is TGTGCCAGCAGTAAACCCAGGGGGCTGGGGAGAGAGACCCAGTACTTC.

This chain joins TRBV5-1 and TRBJ1-3; no clear D gene. The CDR3 sequence is 14 residues long. The germline V gene encodes CDR1 SGHRS and CDR2 YFSETQ. Deletions cut 4 bases from V and 1 base from J, with 9 bases between. CDR3 DNA: TGCGCCAGCAGCCCGGAGGGATCTGGAAACACCATATATTTT. It specifies CASSPEGSGNTIYF.

The rearrangement joins TRBV15 to TRBJ2-1; D is perhaps TRBD1 (5 bases). This CDR3 region has 15 residues. Germline CDR1 reads LNHNV; CDR2 reads YYDKDF (reference sequence). V lost 4 bases, J lost 5 bases, and 15 bases lay in between. This CDR3 reads CATSTPLAGNNEQFF. CDR3 nucleotides: TGTGCCACCAGCACTCCCCTCGCAGGGAACAATGAGCAGTTCTTC.

CDR3 nucleotide sequence: TGCGCCAGCAGCCCCCGTGGGGGGACTACCGGTCAAGAGACCCAGTACTTC. Translating it yields CASSPRGGTTGQETQYF. The chain combines TRBV5-1 with TRBJ2-5; the match to TRBD2 covers 7 bases. The V and J ends lost 4 bases and 2 bases, in that order; junction bases with no gene match: 14. Germline CDR1 SGHRS, CDR2 YFSETQ. There are 17 residues in the CDR3.

The rearrangement joins TRBV7-8 to TRBJ1-3; D is undetermined. Per germline, CDR1 SGHVS and CDR2 FQNEAQ. The CDR3 covers 14 residues. Trimming cost V 5 bases and J 4 bases, with 12 bases left between them. CDR3 amino acids: CASSPGVVGNTIYF. The CDR3 DNA follows: TGTGCCAGCAGCCCCGGGGTCGTCGGAAACACCATATATTTT.

The genes are TRBV5-4 and TRBJ2-7; 10 nucleotides agree with TRBD1. The CDR3 spans 16 residues. Per the germline V gene, CDR1 is SGHNT and CDR2 is YYREEE (reference sequence). Trimming cost V 1 base and J 2 bases; bases outside gene matches: 6. The CDR3 DNA sequence: TGTGCCAGCAGCTTGTCCTGGGACAGGGGAACCTACGAGCAGTACTTC. It is translated as CASSLSWDRGTYEQYF.

This chain uses TRBV19 with TRBJ1-2; D gene uncertain. CDR1 and CDR2 from the germline V gene are LNHDA and SQIVND (reference sequence). This CDR3 region has 14 residues. Trimming shortened V by 3 bases and J by 2 bases, and 10 bases separated the two germline ends. Here the CDR3 reads CASSIRQINYGYTF. The CDR3 DNA reads as TGTGCCAGTAGTATTCGTCAGATAAACTATGGCTACACCTTC.

V gene TRBV7-8 combines with J gene TRBJ2-3, with 8 bases matching TRBD2. The length of the CDR3 is 18 residues. Germline values: CDR1 SGHVS, CDR2 FQNEAQ. J gave up 0 bases and V 0 bases, and 8 bases lay outside the gene matches. CDR3 bases: TGTGCCAGCAGCTTAGCCCCCGGGCTAGCGGGTAGCACAGATACGCAGTATTTT. It specifies CASSLAPGLAGSTDTQYF.

The V gene is TRBV7-9, the J gene TRBJ1-2; D unclear. Germline V CDR1 and CDR2: SEHNR, FQNEAQ (reference sequence). The CDR3 consists of 17 residues. The V end was cut by 1 base, the J end by 4 bases, with 19 bases between. CDR3 region: CASSLGEAGYSSYGYTF. The CDR3 DNA is TGTGCCAGCAGCTTAGGTGAAGCGGGATACTCAAGCTATGGCTACACCTTC.

This clone was detected a few times. In DNA, the CDR3 is TGTGCCAGCAGTATCTACCGGACAGCCTATAATTCACCCCTCCACTTT. It translates to CASSIYRTAYNSPLHF. This chain uses TRBV27 with TRBJ1-6; TRBD1 is a possible D gene (6 bases). V was clipped by 5 bases and J by 2 bases, with 13 bases between them. The CDR3 loop spans 16 amino acids. Germline CDR1 is MNHEY and CDR2 is SMNVEV (reference sequence).

This clone was recorded only once. The V and J genes are TRBV5-4 and TRBJ2-5, with TRBD2 as a possible D gene (5 bases). Germline-derived CDR1 and CDR2 are SGHNT and YYREEE (reference sequence). This CDR3 is built from 13 residues. Trimming took 5 bases from V and 2 from J, leaving 10 bases between them. The CDR3 reads CASSRPGQETQYF. CDR3 coding DNA: TGTGCCAGCAGTCGCCCGGGGCAAGAGACCCAGTACTTC.